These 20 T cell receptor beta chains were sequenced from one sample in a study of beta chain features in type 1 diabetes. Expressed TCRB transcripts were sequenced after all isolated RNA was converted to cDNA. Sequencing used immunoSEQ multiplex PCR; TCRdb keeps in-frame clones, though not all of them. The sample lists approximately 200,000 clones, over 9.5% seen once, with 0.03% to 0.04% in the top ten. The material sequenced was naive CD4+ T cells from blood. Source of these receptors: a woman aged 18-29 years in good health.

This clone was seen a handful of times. Here the CDR3 DNA reads TGTGCCAGTTCAGACAGCGTTTACAATGAGCAGTTCTTC. Translating gives CASSDSVYNEQFF. The chain joins TRBV9 to TRBJ2-1; weak D call: TRBD1 (5 bases). V lost 8 bases and J 4 bases, leaving 13 bases between the germline ends. The CDR3 spans 13 residues. Germline V gives CDR1 SGDLS, CDR2 YYNGEE. Filled out from reference TRBV9 and TRBJ2-1, the complete variable domain reads DSGVTQTPKHLITATGQRVTLRCSPRSGDLSVYWYQQSLDQGLQFLIQYYNGEERAKGNILERFSAQQFPDLHSELNLSSLELGDSALYFCASSDSVYNEQFFGPGTRLTVL.

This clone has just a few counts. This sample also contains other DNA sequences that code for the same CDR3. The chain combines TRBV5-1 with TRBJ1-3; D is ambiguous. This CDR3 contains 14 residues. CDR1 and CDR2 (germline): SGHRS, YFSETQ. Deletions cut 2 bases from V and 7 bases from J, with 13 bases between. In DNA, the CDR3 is TGCGCCAGCAGCTTAGCGGGCTACGGGAACACCATATATTTT. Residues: CASSLAGYGNTIYF.

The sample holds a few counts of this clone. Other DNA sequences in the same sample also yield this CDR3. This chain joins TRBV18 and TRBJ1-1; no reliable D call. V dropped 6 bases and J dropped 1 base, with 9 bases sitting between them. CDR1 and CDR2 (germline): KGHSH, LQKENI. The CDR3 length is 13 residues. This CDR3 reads CASSPRGNTEAFF. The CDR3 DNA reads TGTGCCAGCTCTCCGCGGGGGAACACTGAAGCTTTCTTT.

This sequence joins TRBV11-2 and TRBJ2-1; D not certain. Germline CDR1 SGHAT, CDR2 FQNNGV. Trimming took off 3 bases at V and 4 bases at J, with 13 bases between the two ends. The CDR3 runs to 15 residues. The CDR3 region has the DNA TGTGCCAGCAGCTTCGTGAGGTTAGCATACAATGAGCAGTTCTTC. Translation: CASSFVRLAYNEQFF.

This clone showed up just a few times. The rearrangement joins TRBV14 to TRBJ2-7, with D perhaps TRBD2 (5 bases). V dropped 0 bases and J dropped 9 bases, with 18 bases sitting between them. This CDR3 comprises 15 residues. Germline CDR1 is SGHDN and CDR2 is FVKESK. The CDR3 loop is CASSQDLDGTGGQYF. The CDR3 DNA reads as TGTGCCAGCAGCCAAGATCTAGACGGAACCGGAGGGCAGTACTTC.

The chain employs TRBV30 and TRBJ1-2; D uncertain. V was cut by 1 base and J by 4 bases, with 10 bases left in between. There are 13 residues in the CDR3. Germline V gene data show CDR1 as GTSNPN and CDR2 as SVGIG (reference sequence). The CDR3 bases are TGTGCCTGGAGTGCACTAGGGCGCTATGGCTACACCTTC. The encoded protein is CAWSALGRYGYTF.

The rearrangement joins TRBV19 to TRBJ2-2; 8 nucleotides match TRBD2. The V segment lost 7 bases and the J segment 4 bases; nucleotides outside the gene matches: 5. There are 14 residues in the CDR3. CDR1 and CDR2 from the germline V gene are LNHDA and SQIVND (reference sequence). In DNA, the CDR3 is TGTGCCAGTATCCCGGGAGGGAGCACCGGGGAGCTGTTTTTT. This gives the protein CASIPGGSTGELFF.

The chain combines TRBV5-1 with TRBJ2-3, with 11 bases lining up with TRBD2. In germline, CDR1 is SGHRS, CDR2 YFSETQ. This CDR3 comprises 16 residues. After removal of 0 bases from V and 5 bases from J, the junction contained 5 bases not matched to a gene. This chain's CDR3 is CASSLVASGGKDTQYF. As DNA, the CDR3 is TGCGCCAGCAGCTTGGTGGCTAGCGGGGGGAAAGATACGCAGTATTTT.

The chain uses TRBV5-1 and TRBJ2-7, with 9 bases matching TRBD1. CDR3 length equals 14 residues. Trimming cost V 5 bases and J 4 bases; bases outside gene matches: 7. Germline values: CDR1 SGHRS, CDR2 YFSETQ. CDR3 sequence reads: CASSTGTGLYEQYF. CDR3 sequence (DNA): TGCGCCAGCAGTACCGGGACAGGGCTGTACGAGCAGTACTTC.

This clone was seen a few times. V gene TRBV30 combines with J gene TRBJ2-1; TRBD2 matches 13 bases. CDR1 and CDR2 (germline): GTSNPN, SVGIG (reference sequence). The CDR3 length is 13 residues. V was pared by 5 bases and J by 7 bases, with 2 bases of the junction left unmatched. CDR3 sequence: CAWLLAGGNEQFF. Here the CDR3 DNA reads TGTGCCTGGTTACTAGCGGGAGGGAATGAGCAGTTCTTC.

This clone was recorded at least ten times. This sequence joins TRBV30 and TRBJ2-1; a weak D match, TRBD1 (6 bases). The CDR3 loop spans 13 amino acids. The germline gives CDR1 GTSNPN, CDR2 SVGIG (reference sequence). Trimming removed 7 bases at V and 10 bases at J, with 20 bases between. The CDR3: CASTSLVQGEQFF. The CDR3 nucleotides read TGTGCCTCGACAAGTTTGGTGCAGGGGGAGCAGTTCTTC.

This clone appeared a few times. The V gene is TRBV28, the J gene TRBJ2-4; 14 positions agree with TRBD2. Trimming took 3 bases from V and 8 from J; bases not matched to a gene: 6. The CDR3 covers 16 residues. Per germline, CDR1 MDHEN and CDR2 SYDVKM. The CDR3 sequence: CASSLAGTSGRDIQYF. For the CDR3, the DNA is TGTGCCAGCAGTTTGGCCGGGACTAGCGGGAGAGACATTCAGTACTTC.

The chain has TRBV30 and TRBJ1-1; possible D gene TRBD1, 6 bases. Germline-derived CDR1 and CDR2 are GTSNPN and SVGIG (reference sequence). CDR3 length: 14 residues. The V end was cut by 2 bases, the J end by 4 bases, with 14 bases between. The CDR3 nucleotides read TGTGCCTGGAGTATGGGGGCACCTGGCACTGAAGCTTTCTTT. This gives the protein CAWSMGAPGTEAFF.

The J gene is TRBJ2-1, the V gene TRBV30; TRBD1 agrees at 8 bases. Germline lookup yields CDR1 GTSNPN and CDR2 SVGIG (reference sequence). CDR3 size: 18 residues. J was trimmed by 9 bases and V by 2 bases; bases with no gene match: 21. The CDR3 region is CAWSSTLSPGQALSEQFF. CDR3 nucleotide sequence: TGTGCCTGGAGTTCGACACTATCACCGGGACAGGCTCTGTCTGAGCAGTTCTTC.

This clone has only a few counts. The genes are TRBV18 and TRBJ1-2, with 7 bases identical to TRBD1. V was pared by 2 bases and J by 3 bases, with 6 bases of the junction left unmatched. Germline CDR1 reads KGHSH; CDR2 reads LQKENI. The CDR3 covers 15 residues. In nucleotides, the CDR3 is TGTGCCAGCTCACCAAACCCCGGGACAGACTATGGCTACACCTTC. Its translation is CASSPNPGTDYGYTF.

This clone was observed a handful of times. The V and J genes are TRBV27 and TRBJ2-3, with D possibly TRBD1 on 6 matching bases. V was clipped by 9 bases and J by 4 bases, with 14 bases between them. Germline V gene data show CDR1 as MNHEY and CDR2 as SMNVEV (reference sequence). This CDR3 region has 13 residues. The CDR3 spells CASYGRGSDTQYF. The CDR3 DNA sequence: TGTGCCAGTTATGGCAGGGGTTCAGATACGCAGTATTTT.

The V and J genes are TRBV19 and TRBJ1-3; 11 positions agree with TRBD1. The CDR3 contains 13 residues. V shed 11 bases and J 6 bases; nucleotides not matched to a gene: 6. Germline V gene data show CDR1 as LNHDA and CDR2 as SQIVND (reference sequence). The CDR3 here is CAASGQGANTIYF. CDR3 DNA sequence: TGTGCCGCAAGCGGACAGGGGGCAAACACCATATATTTT.

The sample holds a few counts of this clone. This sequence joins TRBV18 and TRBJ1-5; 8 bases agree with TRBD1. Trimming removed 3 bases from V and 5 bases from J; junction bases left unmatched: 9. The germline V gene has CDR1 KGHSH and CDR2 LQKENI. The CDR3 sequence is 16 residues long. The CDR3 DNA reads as TGTGCCAGCTCACCCGGACAGGGCCCGCAGGATCAGCCCCAGCATTTT. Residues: CASSPGQGPQDQPQHF.

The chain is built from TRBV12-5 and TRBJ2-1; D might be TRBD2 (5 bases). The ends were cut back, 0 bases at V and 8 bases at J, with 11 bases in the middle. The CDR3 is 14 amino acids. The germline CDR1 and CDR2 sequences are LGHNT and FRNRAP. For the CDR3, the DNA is TGTGCTAGTGGTTTGGTACTCCTAGCCCATGAGCAGTTCTTC. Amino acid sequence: CASGLVLLAHEQFF.

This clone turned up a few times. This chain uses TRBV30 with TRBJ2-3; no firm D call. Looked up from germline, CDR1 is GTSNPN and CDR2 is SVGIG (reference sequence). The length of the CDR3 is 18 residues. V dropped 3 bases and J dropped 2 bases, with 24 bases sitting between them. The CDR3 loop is CAWSEWAPAHKYTDTQYF. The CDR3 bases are TGTGCCTGGAGCGAATGGGCGCCGGCACACAAATACACAGATACGCAGTATTTT.